These 29 T cell receptor beta chains came from one sample sequenced in a study of neoadjuvant anti-PD-1 for oral cavity cancer. Libraries were prepared by immunoSEQ multiplex PCR; TCRdb keeps only in-frame clonotypes and omits some of them. The table has some 40,000 clones, roughly 35% seen once. Sample time point: after neoadjuvant nivolumab, at surgical resection. Sample: tumor tissue, taken after nivolumab (anti-PD-1) treatment. The origin of the receptors is a person aged 40 to 85 with oral cavity squamous cell carcinoma.

This clone was observed many times. J is TRBJ2-7 and V is TRBV30; TRBD2 agrees at 7 bases. Germline CDR1 is GTSNPN and CDR2 is SVGIG (reference sequence). The ends lost 0 bases at V and 2 bases at J; junction bases unmatched: 7. CDR3 size: 15 residues. In DNA, the CDR3 is TGTGCCTGGAGTGTATCGGCGGGGACTACCTACGAGCAGTACTTC. Protein sequence: CAWSVSAGTTYEQYF.

This clone was seen a handful of times. The chain uses TRBV28 and TRBJ1-2, with 7 bases aligning to TRBD1. Germline CDR1 is MDHEN and CDR2 is SYDVKM. The CDR3 covers 13 residues. V lost 10 bases, J lost 0 bases, and 5 bases stayed unmatched. In nucleotides, the CDR3 is TGTGCCAACAGGGACAGCACTAACTATGGCTACACCTTC. Protein product: CANRDSTNYGYTF.

The chain has TRBV5-1 and TRBJ2-1; 11 bases align to TRBD1. With 0 bases clipped from V and 2 bases from J, the junction kept 1 base outside the gene matches. Germline lookup yields CDR1 SGHRS and CDR2 YFSETQ. This CDR3 has 16 residues. The CDR3 reads CASSLVGQGAYNEQFF. CDR3 bases: TGCGCCAGCAGCTTGGTGGGACAGGGGGCCTACAATGAGCAGTTCTTC.

The chain recombines TRBV7-9 with TRBJ2-5; TRBD2 matches at 7 bases. The CDR3 runs to 14 residues. Germline CDR1 SEHNR, CDR2 FQNEAQ (reference sequence). J was trimmed by 4 bases and V by 2 bases; bases with no gene match: 4. In DNA form, the CDR3 reads TGTGCCAGCAGCTTAACAGGCGGGGGAGAGACCCAGTACTTC. Translation gives CASSLTGGGETQYF.

Only a few counts were recorded for this clone. The chain couples TRBV13 to TRBJ2-7, with 11 bases fitting TRBD2. Unmatched junction bases numbered 7, after V lost 5 bases and J lost 4 bases. From germline, CDR1 is PRHDT and CDR2 FYEKMQ (reference sequence). This CDR3 has 15 residues. This chain's CDR3 is CASSRNSGRGYEQYF. The CDR3 coding sequence is TGTGCCAGCAGCAGAAATAGCGGGAGGGGTTACGAGCAGTACTTC.

This chain links TRBV7-9 with TRBJ1-1, with D possibly being TRBD1 (6 bases). V was shortened by 5 bases and J by 10 bases, with 11 bases between the two germline ends. Germline V gives CDR1 SEHNR, CDR2 FQNEAQ (reference sequence). The CDR3 spans 11 residues. As DNA, the CDR3 is TGTGCCAGCAGCCCGGACAGTCGAGCTTTCTTT. This codes for CASSPDSRAFF.

The chain uses TRBV7-8 and TRBJ1-1, with no clear D. This CDR3 has 14 amino acids. Germline-derived CDR1 and CDR2 are SGHVS and FQNEAQ. Deletions cut 2 bases from V and 0 bases from J, with 7 bases between. The DNA of the CDR3 is TGTGCCAGCAGCTTACGAAGCATGAACACTGAAGCTTTCTTT. As protein: CASSLRSMNTEAFF.

The chain is built from TRBV5-1 and TRBJ2-3; 7 bases are shared with TRBD2. After removal of 7 bases from V and 2 bases from J, the junction contained 10 bases not matched to a gene. The length of the CDR3 is 15 residues. Per the germline V gene, CDR1 is SGHRS and CDR2 is YFSETQ. The CDR3 DNA follows: TGCGCCAGCTTCCGGGAGGCAGGGAACACAGATACGCAGTATTTT. This sequence encodes CASFREAGNTDTQYF.

The chain has TRBV4-1 and TRBJ1-1, with a tentative D call TRBD1 (6 bases). CDR1 is MGHRA and CDR2 is YSYEKL in the germline V gene. This CDR3 contains 16 residues. V lost 1 base and J lost 4, with 16 bases in between. The chain's CDR3 is CASSQVQGTRGTEAFF. The CDR3 bases are TGCGCCAGCAGCCAAGTACAGGGCACTCGGGGCACTGAAGCTTTCTTT.

The chain employs TRBV9 and TRBJ1-1, with TRBD1 matching 8 bases. CDR1 is SGDLS, CDR2 YYNGEE, per germline. The CDR3 has 16 residues. V was pared by 0 bases and J by 4 bases, with 8 bases of the junction left unmatched. The CDR3 DNA reads as TGTGCCAGCAGCGTAGACGGAGGTACAGGGGGCACTGAAGCTTTCTTT. Encoded protein: CASSVDGGTGGTEAFF.

The genes are TRBV4-1 and TRBJ1-6; D is possibly TRBD1 (5 bases). V was trimmed by 3 bases and J by 5 bases, leaving 23 bases between them. Germline-derived CDR1 and CDR2 are MGHRA and YSYEKL. CDR3 length: 19 residues. CDR3 DNA sequence: TGCGCCAGCAGCCATTTTGTGGCAGGGAGGTCCTTTAATAATTCACCCCTCCACTTT. Translation: CASSHFVAGRSFNNSPLHF.

The chain combines TRBV5-1 with TRBJ2-7; 10 bases match TRBD2. The CDR3 has 16 amino acids. Per germline, CDR1 SGHRS and CDR2 YFSETQ. The V and J ends lost 0 bases and 7 bases, in that order; junction bases with no gene match: 10. The CDR3 is CASSLVAGGPQGEQYF. DNA of the CDR3: TGCGCCAGCAGCTTGGTAGCGGGAGGCCCCCAAGGGGAGCAGTACTTC.

The rearrangement joins TRBV19 to TRBJ1-2, with 8 bases that match TRBD1. Germline-derived CDR1 and CDR2 are LNHDA and SQIVND (reference sequence). Trimming removed 10 bases from V and 3 bases from J; junction bases left unmatched: 4. This CDR3 contains 12 residues. CDR3 protein: CATRTGHYGYTF. DNA of the CDR3: TGTGCCACCCGGACAGGGCACTATGGCTACACCTTC.

The rearrangement links TRBV27 to TRBJ2-4, with D tentatively TRBD2 (6 bases). The CDR3 loop spans 14 amino acids. Germline assignment: CDR1 MNHEY and CDR2 SMNVEV (reference sequence). V gave up 9 bases and J gave up 6 bases, with 18 bases separating them. The CDR3 sequence is CARDDSLRGNIQYF. The CDR3 nucleotides read TGTGCCAGGGATGACAGCCTGCGGGGAAACATTCAGTACTTC.

Remarks on this clone: The same CDR3 can be traced to other DNA sequences in this sample. The chain carries TRBV13 and TRBJ2-3; the D gene is possibly TRBD1 (6 bases). Looked up from germline, CDR1 is PRHDT and CDR2 is FYEKMQ (reference sequence). This CDR3 spans 15 amino acids. V was cut by 0 bases and J by 2 bases, with 9 bases left in between. CDR3: CASSLGQGYTDTQYF. Here the CDR3 DNA reads TGTGCCAGCAGCTTAGGACAGGGATACACAGATACGCAGTATTTT.

V is TRBV2 and J is TRBJ1-5; a weak D match, TRBD1 (6 bases). V was trimmed by 8 bases and J by 1 base, leaving 15 bases between them. CDR1 is SNHLY and CDR2 is FYNNEI in the germline V gene. This CDR3 has 15 residues. As DNA, the CDR3 is TGTGCCAGCCAACACACCGGACAGAGCAATCAGCCCCAGCATTTT. Amino acids: CASQHTGQSNQPQHF.

In its sample, this clone was seen a few times. The rearrangement joins TRBV6-1 to TRBJ2-5; 9 bases map to TRBD2. The CDR3 sequence is 15 residues long. CDR1 and CDR2 from the germline V gene are MNHNS and SASEGT. V lost 5 bases and J lost 5; bases outside the gene matches: 9. This chain's CDR3 is CASSFHSGSRETQYF. The DNA for the CDR3 is TGTGCCAGCAGTTTCCATAGCGGGAGCCGGGAGACCCAGTACTTC.

The sample holds many counts of this clone. DNA for the CDR3: TGTGCCAGCAGCTTATGGACCCCGGAGACCCAGTACTTC. It yields the protein CASSLWTPETQYF. The rearrangement links TRBV7-9 to TRBJ2-5; D unclear. CDR1 SEHNR and CDR2 FQNEAQ come from the germline V gene (reference sequence). This CDR3 spans 13 amino acids. V lost 2 bases and J 5 bases, leaving 9 bases between the germline ends.

CDR3 bases: TGTGCCAGCAGCGGGGACGGCGAGCAGTACTTC. Translation gives CASSGDGEQYF. The chain carries TRBV9 and TRBJ2-7; D tentatively fits TRBD1 or TRBD2 (5 bases each). There are 11 residues in the CDR3. Trimming took off 3 bases at V and 6 bases at J, with 7 bases between the two ends. Germline V gene data show CDR1 as SGDLS and CDR2 as YYNGEE. The full variable domain, its missing parts supplied by reference TRBV9 and TRBJ2-7, is DSGVTQTPKHLITATGQRVTLRCSPRSGDLSVYWYQQSLDQGLQFLIQYYNGEERAKGNILERFSAQQFPDLHSELNLSSLELGDSALYFCASSGDGEQYFGPGTRLTVT.

The J gene is TRBJ2-7, the V gene TRBV7-3, with D possibly TRBD1 on 5 matching bases. CDR3 length: 14 residues. Germline V CDR1 and CDR2: SGHTA, FQGTGA. Trimming took off 5 bases at V and 3 bases at J, with 14 bases between the two ends. CDR3 sequence (DNA): TGTGCCAGCAGCAGACAGCACGGTAGCTACGAGCAGTACTTC. It encodes CASSRQHGSYEQYF.

This sequence joins TRBV5-4 and TRBJ1-4; the match to TRBD1 covers 7 bases. The CDR3 loop spans 14 amino acids. The V gene end was trimmed by 4 bases and the J gene end by 4 bases; junction bases not matched to a gene: 4. In germline, CDR1 is SGHNT, CDR2 YYREEE (reference sequence). The CDR3 protein is CASSAGQNNEKLFF. The DNA of the CDR3 is TGTGCCAGCAGCGCGGGACAGAATAATGAAAAACTGTTTTTT.

This clone came up a few times. The CDR3 is CASSPRQVYEQYF. The CDR3 DNA sequence: TGTGCCAGCAGCCCTCGACAGGTCTACGAGCAGTACTTC. The chain carries TRBV7-9 and TRBJ2-7; D might be TRBD1 (6 bases). V lost 5 bases and J 3 bases, leaving 11 bases between the germline ends. Per germline, CDR1 SEHNR and CDR2 FQNEAQ (reference sequence). There are 13 residues in the CDR3.

This clone has only a few counts. The chain has TRBV30 and TRBJ2-6, with D perhaps matching TRBD1 or TRBD2 (5 bases each). V lost 3 bases to trimming and J lost 0 bases, with 12 bases between them. The CDR3 sequence is 16 residues long. From germline, CDR1 is GTSNPN and CDR2 SVGIG (reference sequence). CDR3 residues: CAWSGTSSSGANVLTF. The CDR3 DNA follows: TGTGCCTGGAGCGGGACCTCAAGCTCTGGGGCCAACGTCCTGACTTTC.

This clone was recorded a few times. V usage is TRBV18 and J usage is TRBJ2-7; TRBD1 agrees at 7 bases. Germline-derived CDR1 and CDR2 are KGHSH and LQKENI. J was trimmed by 3 bases and V by 3 bases; bases with no gene match: 5. The CDR3 has 14 residues. DNA of the CDR3: TGTGCCAGCTCACCTCCCTGGGACAGCTACGAGCAGTACTTC. Its translation: CASSPPWDSYEQYF.

Many counts were recorded for this clone. V usage is TRBV5-1 and J usage is TRBJ2-7; TRBD2 aligns across 8 bases. Trimming at V came to 0 bases and at J to 10 bases, leaving 3 bases not matched to a gene. The length of the CDR3 is 12 residues. Germline V gene sequence: CDR1 SGHRS, CDR2 YFSETQ. The CDR3 DNA follows: TGCGCCAGCAGCTTGGCGGGACTAGTACAGTACTTC. Translating gives CASSLAGLVQYF.

V usage is TRBV27 and J usage is TRBJ2-1; the match to TRBD1 covers 7 bases. V shed 5 bases, J shed 2 bases, and the junction held 9 bases outside the gene matches. The CDR3 covers 16 residues. Germline V lookup: CDR1 MNHEY, CDR2 SMNVEV (reference sequence). The CDR3 nucleotides read TGTGCCAGCAGTAACGACAGGGCCGGAGCCTACAATGAGCAGTTCTTC. This translates into CASSNDRAGAYNEQFF.

The chain uses TRBV5-4 and TRBJ2-5; D unclear. Trimming removed 5 bases at V and 0 bases at J, with 8 bases between. The CDR3 contains 13 residues. CDR1 and CDR2 from the germline V gene are SGHNT and YYREEE (reference sequence). CDR3 bases: TGTGCCAGCAGTCTGAGCCACCAAGAGACCCAGTACTTC. Translated, it gives CASSLSHQETQYF.

The rearrangement uses TRBV5-6 and TRBJ2-7, with D possibly being TRBD2 (6 bases). Per the germline V gene, CDR1 is SGHDT and CDR2 is YYEEEE. V dropped 0 bases and J dropped 0 bases, with 7 bases sitting between them. CDR3 size: 14 residues. CDR3 in DNA: TGTGCCAGCAGCTTGGGCGGGGACTCCTACGAGCAGTACTTC. This translates into CASSLGGDSYEQYF.

The V and J genes are TRBV7-3 and TRBJ1-1; D possibly corresponds to TRBD1 (5 bases). Germline-derived CDR1 and CDR2 are SGHTA and FQGTGA. Trimming shortened V by 2 bases and J by 4 bases, and 11 bases separated the two germline ends. The CDR3 extends over 14 amino acids. As DNA, the CDR3 is TGTGCCAGCAGCTTAGTGGGGCCTGCCACTGAAGCTTTCTTT. Amino acid sequence: CASSLVGPATEAFF.